Listed below are T cell receptor beta chains from one sample, sequenced in a study of memory CD4+ T cells and cytomegalovirus serostatus. Libraries were prepared by immunoSEQ multiplex PCR; TCRdb keeps only in-frame clonotypes and omits some of them. The data contain 50,000 or so clones, around 77% of them seen just once; the ten biggest clones take up under 2%. The sample was memory CD4+ T cells from blood. These receptors all stem from an adult in good health and CMV-seronegative. CDR3s include the opening cysteine and the closing phenylalanine or tryptophan. D genes are given only for firm matches. Where a row states a size, it is once, few, many or the class of an expanded clone; other rows omit it.

>TRBV28|-|TRBJ2-7|TRBD1
TGTGCCACCTCAGGGGGCACATGGAACGAGCAGTACTTC
CATSGGTWNEQYF
>TRBV15|once|TRBJ1-1|-
TGTGCCACCAGCAGTGGAAAGAACACTGAAGCTTTCTTT
CATSSGKNTEAFF
>TRBV11-3|-|TRBJ2-2|TRBD2
TGTGCCAGCAGCTTCGGGGTAGCGGGAGCCGGGGAGCTGTTTTTT
CASSFGVAGAGELFF
>TRBV2|-|TRBJ2-5|-
TGTGCCAGCAGTTTGGGCAGGGGAGGGGAGACCCAGTACTTC
CASSLGRGGETQYF
>TRBV30|once|TRBJ1-2|TRBD1
TGTGCCTGGAGTGGAGGGGGCCCCTACTATGGCTACACCTTC
CAWSGGGPYYGYTF
>TRBV7-2|-|TRBJ2-7|-
TGTGCCAGCAGTTTTAGGGGCGGGAAGACCAACGAGCAGTACTTC
CASSFRGGKTNEQYF
>TRBV28|-|TRBJ2-5|TRBD2
TGTGCCAGCAGTTTACCCGTAGCGGGGGTAGAGACCCAGTACTTC
CASSLPVAGVETQYF
>TRBV9|once|TRBJ1-1|TRBD1
TGTGCCAGCAGCGGGAACAGGGGGCGACCCTCGAAAGCTTTCTTT
CASSGNRGRPSKAFF
>TRBV11-2|-|TRBJ1-2|TRBD1
TGTGCCAGCAGCAGAGACAGGGCCGGCTACACCTTC
CASSRDRAGYTF
>TRBV14|-|TRBJ1-2|-
TGTGCCAGCGCGATACGGAACATCTATGGCTACACCTTC
CASAIRNIYGYTF
>TRBV19|-|TRBJ2-6|-
TGTGCCAGTAGTACCTTAAACTCTGGGGCCAACGTCCTGACTTTC
CASSTLNSGANVLTF
>TRBV5-4|-|TRBJ1-2|-
TGTGCCAGCAGCCCCCCCCATCCCAACTATGGCTACACCTTC
CASSPPHPNYGYTF
>TRBV28|-|TRBJ1-2|TRBD1
TGTGCCAGCAGTCGGACAGGGGGTAACTATGGCTACACCTTC
CASSRTGGNYGYTF
>TRBV18|few|TRBJ1-5|-
TGTGCCAGCTCACGTGGGACTGTATCTGGCGGAGGTCAGCCCCAGCATTTT
CASSRGTVSGGGQPQHF
>TRBV19|-|TRBJ1-1|-
TGTGCCAGTAGTATCACGGTATTGGGCAGCAGTGAAGCTTTCTTT
CASSITVLGSSEAFF
>TRBV14|-|TRBJ2-7|TRBD2
TGTGCCAGCAGCCAACCGGGACTAGCGTACGAGCAGTACTTC
CASSQPGLAYEQYF
>TRBV29-1|-|TRBJ2-1|TRBD2
TGCAGCCCCGGACTAGCGGAGTCCAATGAGCAGTTCTTC
CSPGLAESNEQFF
>TRBV4-3|-|TRBJ2-1|-
TGCGCCAGCAGCCAAGATACGCGCACATACGAAAATGAGCAGTTCTTC
CASSQDTRTYENEQFF
>TRBV28|-|TRBJ1-2|-
TGTGCCAGCAGTCCCGGACAGACTCCCGGGTATGGCTACACCTTC
CASSPGQTPGYGYTF
>TRBV29-1|-|TRBJ1-1|-
TGCAGCGTTGAGTCCAGGGGCTCGAACACTGAAGCTTTCTTT
CSVESRGSNTEAFF
>TRBV9|-|TRBJ1-1|-
TGTGCCAGCAGCGCCGGGTCGCTGGGGAACACTGAAGCTTTCTTT
CASSAGSLGNTEAFF
>TRBV29-1|few|TRBJ2-7|-
TGCAGCGTTGGGGACGGCTCCTACGAGCAGTACTTC
CSVGDGSYEQYF
>TRBV19|few|TRBJ2-7|-
TGTGCCAGTAGTGGTCTTTGGGCGGAGAGCTCCTACGAGCAGTACTTC
CASSGLWAESSYEQYF
>TRBV5-5|-|TRBJ2-7|TRBD1
TGTGCCAGCAGCCCGTTATCCCGGGACAGGGTTGTGCTCTACGAGCAGTACTTC
CASSPLSRDRVVLYEQYF
>TRBV18|-|TRBJ2-4|TRBD2
TGTGCCAGCTCACCATTGGGGAGGGACATTCAGTACTTC
CASSPLGRDIQYF
>TRBV4-1|-|TRBJ2-7|-
TGCGCCAGCAGCCAAGATCGGGGCCGCGGCGAGCAGTACTTC
CASSQDRGRGEQYF
>TRBV15|-|TRBJ2-5|-
TGTGCCACCAGCAGAGGTGAGAGGGGCGGAGAGACCCAGTACTTC
CATSRGERGGETQYF
>TRBV6-6|-|TRBJ1-3|-
TGTGCCAGCAGTTTTTCGGAGGGTGGAAACACCATATATTTT
CASSFSEGGNTIYF
>TRBV28|-|TRBJ2-3|TRBD2
TGTGCCAGCAGTCTAGCGGGAGGCACAGATACGCAGTATTTT
CASSLAGGTDTQYF
>TRBV20-1|-|TRBJ1-1|-
TGCAGTGCTAGAGATTGGGAGGGGGCTTTCTTT
CSARDWEGAFF
>TRBV15|-|TRBJ1-1|TRBD1
TGTGCCACCACAGGGGGCTCGTACACTGAAGCTTTCTTT
CATTGGSYTEAFF
>TRBV4-3|-|TRBJ2-7|-
TGCGCCAGCAGCCAAGAGGGCGGTGCCTACGAGCAGTACTTC
CASSQEGGAYEQYF
>TRBV18|-|TRBJ1-1|TRBD1
TGTGCCAGCTCCCTCACTATCGGACAGGGGGCGCGGGACACTGAAGCTTTCTTT
CASSLTIGQGARDTEAFF
>TRBV7-2|-|TRBJ2-1|-
TGTGCCAGCAGCTTAAAGAATGAGCAGTTCTTC
CASSLKNEQFF
>TRBV7-2|-|TRBJ2-3|TRBD1
TGTGCCAGCAGCCTCGACAGGGAAACGGATACGCAGTATTTT
CASSLDRETDTQYF
>TRBV4-2|few|TRBJ2-7|-
TGTGCCAGCAGCCAAGGCGGCCGTCCCTACGAGCAGTACTTC
CASSQGGRPYEQYF
>TRBV6-6|-|TRBJ2-5|-
TGTGCCAGCAGTTACGGGACGGGAGAGACCCAGTACTTC
CASSYGTGETQYF
>TRBV18|-|TRBJ1-1|-
TGTGCCAGCTCAACAACTAGGGGAACGGGCACTGAAGCTTTCTTT
CASSTTRGTGTEAFF